One T cell receptor beta chain is described in this entry. This sample is part of a study of cytotoxic CD8 clonotypes in ibrutinib-treated CLL. About the research overall: Response was recorded as partial in 24 patients and complete in 2; at median approximately 63 months, approximately 15 remained remitted and about twelve had progressed.

Deletions cut 1 base from V and 2 bases from J, with 10 bases between. The CDR3 length is 15 residues. The germline CDR1 and CDR2 sequences are SGHTA and FQGTGA. Profiling relied on immunoSEQ multiplex PCR, and the TCRdb table lists in-frame clones only, not all of them. The repertoire holds roughly 23,000 clones, with 65% to 75% as singletons. The receptor's source is a human donor with chronic lymphocytic leukemia. The chain joins TRBV7-3 to TRBJ2-3, with D unclear. Here the sequenced sample was PBMCs, taken before ibrutinib treatment. CDR3 in DNA: TGTGCCAGCAGCTTAAACGGGCTAAACACAGATACGCAGTATTTT. The encoded protein is CASSLNGLNTDTQYF.